These 5 T cell receptor beta chains originate from one sample sequenced in a study of graft-versus-host responses after intestinal transplantation (dated by TCRdb to about 2021). This sample's time point label indicates: cells obtained before transplantation from donor or recipient. These TCRs' antigens remain unknown. The library relied on the immunoSEQ multiplex PCR assay. This is the immuneACCESS table as TCRdb keeps it, with only in-frame sequences that have V and J called. A part of the clones is gone; compared with another copy, unresolved V genes explain less than half, and the rest is unexplained. The sample profile shows around 110,000 clones; about 91% of them were found once. The ten top clones hold around 0.73% of the sample. Here the sequenced sample was unstimulated CD4+ T cells sorted from spleen or lymph node cells, taken before transplant. The origin of the receptors is a human donor who was the organ donor for an intestinal transplant.

The chain combines TRBV5-1 with TRBJ2-3; tentatively, D is TRBD2 (5 bases). Trimming took 4 bases from V and 5 from J, leaving 14 bases between them. The germline V gene has CDR1 SGHRS and CDR2 YFSETQ. The CDR3 is 14 residues long. CDR3 bases: TGCGCCAGCAGCCCCGGCGTAAGCGGAGATACGCAGTATTTT. As protein: CASSPGVSGDTQYF.

This chain links TRBV2 with TRBJ1-5; D remains unclear. V gave up 6 bases and J gave up 0 bases, with 12 bases separating them. Germline CDR1 reads SNHLY; CDR2 reads FYNNEI. The length of the CDR3 is 15 residues. The CDR3 sequence is CASSAQTHSNQPQHF. CDR3 DNA: TGTGCCAGCAGCGCCCAGACCCATAGCAATCAGCCCCAGCATTTT.

The rearrangement uses TRBV18 and TRBJ1-4; the D is unclear. Germline V CDR1 and CDR2: KGHSH, LQKENI. This CDR3 comprises 13 residues. V lost 2 bases, J lost 7 bases, and 8 bases lay in between. This CDR3 is CASSPGNGEKLFF. The DNA for the CDR3 is TGTGCCAGCTCACCAGGGAACGGTGAAAAACTGTTTTTT. Based on the CDR3 plus reference TRBV18 and TRBJ1-4, the full variable domain is NAGVMQNPRHLVRRRGQEARLRCSPMKGHSHVYWYRQLPEEGLKFMVYLQKENIIDESGMPKERFSAEFPKEGPSILRIQQVVRGDSAAYFCASSPGNGEKLFFGSGTQLSVL.

The table lists this clone with a few counts. This sample includes further DNA sequences coding for the same CDR3. J is TRBJ1-5 and V is TRBV7-2; weak D call: TRBD1 (6 bases). V lost 1 base to trimming and J lost 7 bases, with 17 bases between them. Germline CDR1 and CDR2: SGHTA and FQGNSA. This CDR3 contains 16 residues. The CDR3 sequence: CASSLVGAGGSQPQHF. CDR3 DNA sequence: TGTGCCAGCAGCTTAGTGGGGGCGGGGGGTTCCCAGCCCCAGCATTTT.

The chain combines TRBV18 with TRBJ2-2; TRBD1 might be the D (5 bases). Germline V gene data show CDR1 as KGHSH and CDR2 as LQKENI. The CDR3 covers 15 residues. V was cut by 3 bases and J by 1 base, with 9 bases left in between. The CDR3 nucleotides read TGTGCCAGCTCACCCTTCCAGGGGAACACCGGGGAGCTGTTTTTT. It encodes CASSPFQGNTGELFF.